This passage covers 6 T cell receptor beta chains from one sample sequenced in a study of blood T cell repertoires in COVID-19 (dated by TCRdb to 2020 to 2022). Library preparation employed the immunoSEQ multiplex PCR assay. TCRdb stores this immuneACCESS table with in-frame sequences only. Part of the clones is absent; in the studies checked, under half of the shortfall reflects unresolved V genes, and no reason is known for the rest. This sample has 200,000 to 250,000 clones in its table, and about 88% of those were observed once. The ten top clones hold approximately 10% of the sample. Sequencing used peripheral blood. Receptors were obtained from a woman in her 50s with COVID-19, enrolled during active disease.

This chain joins TRBV7-8 and TRBJ1-2, with 10 bases lining up with TRBD1. Germline lookup yields CDR1 SGHVS and CDR2 FQNEAQ. The CDR3 is 15 amino acids. V gave up 5 bases and J gave up 4 bases; unmatched junction bases: 7. The CDR3 DNA follows: TGTGCCAGCAGCCTTATGACAGGGGGCACCTATGGCTACACCTTC. As protein: CASSLMTGGTYGYTF. Based on the CDR3 plus reference TRBV7-8 and TRBJ1-2, the full variable domain is GAGVSQSPRYKVAKRGQDVALRCDPISGHVSLFWYQQALGQGPEFLTYFQNEAQLDKSGLPSDRFFAERPEGSVSTLKIQRTQQEDSAVYLCASSLMTGGTYGYTFGSGTRLTVV.

The sample holds one count of this clone. This chain uses TRBV7-8 with TRBJ2-7; no clear D. CDR1 SGHVS and CDR2 FQNEAQ come from the germline V gene. V lost 5 bases to trimming and J lost 4 bases, with 9 bases between them. This CDR3 contains 12 residues. CDR3 bases: TGTGCCAGCAGCCAAGCCTCTTACGAGCAGTACTTC. Encoded protein: CASSQASYEQYF.

The chain couples TRBV5-1 to TRBJ1-1, with TRBD1 matching 9 bases. Germline CDR1 reads SGHRS; CDR2 reads YFSETQ. V lost 5 bases to trimming and J lost 6 bases; unmatched junction nucleotides: 2. This CDR3 contains 12 residues. As DNA, the CDR3 is TGCGCCAGCAGGACAGGGGGAGCTGAAGCTTTCTTT. This encodes CASRTGGAEAFF. Full variable domain (rest looked up from reference TRBV5-1 and TRBJ1-1): KAGVTQTPRYLIKTRGQQVTLSCSPISGHRSVSWYQQTPGQGLQFLFEYFSETQRNKGNFPGRFSGRQFSNSRSEMNVSTLELGDSALYLCASRTGGAEAFFGQGTRLTVV.

The chain has TRBV19 and TRBJ2-3; unclear D gene. The germline V gene has CDR1 LNHDA and CDR2 SQIVND (reference sequence). The ends were cut back, 2 bases at V and 7 bases at J, with 13 bases in the middle. The CDR3 consists of 14 residues. CDR3 bases: TGTGCCAGTAGTATAAAGAGTTTCGCGCATACGCAGTATTTT. Its translation: CASSIKSFAHTQYF.

The V and J genes are TRBV21-1 and TRBJ2-4; TRBD1 was called by the table and not checked on the DNA. TRBV21-1 is a listed pseudogene. This CDR3 comprises 18 residues. The DNA of the CDR3 is TGTGCCAGCAGTCCTCTATACCTTGGACAGGGGGCTTCAAACATTCAGTACTTC. Its translation: CASSPLYLGQGASNIQYF.

This chain links TRBV3-1 (or the pseudogene TRBV3-2) with TRBJ2-3, with TRBD1 matching over 10 bases. Germline V gene lookup returns CDR1 LGHDT and CDR2 YNNKEL (reference sequence). The CDR3 consists of 22 residues. V lost 0 bases, J lost 2 bases, and 20 bases stayed unmatched. The CDR3 DNA reads as TGTGCCAGCAGCCAAGAATTTCCCGGGACGACAGGGGGCCGGTATGACACAGATACGCAGTATTTT. Residues: CASSQEFPGTTGGRYDTDTQYF.